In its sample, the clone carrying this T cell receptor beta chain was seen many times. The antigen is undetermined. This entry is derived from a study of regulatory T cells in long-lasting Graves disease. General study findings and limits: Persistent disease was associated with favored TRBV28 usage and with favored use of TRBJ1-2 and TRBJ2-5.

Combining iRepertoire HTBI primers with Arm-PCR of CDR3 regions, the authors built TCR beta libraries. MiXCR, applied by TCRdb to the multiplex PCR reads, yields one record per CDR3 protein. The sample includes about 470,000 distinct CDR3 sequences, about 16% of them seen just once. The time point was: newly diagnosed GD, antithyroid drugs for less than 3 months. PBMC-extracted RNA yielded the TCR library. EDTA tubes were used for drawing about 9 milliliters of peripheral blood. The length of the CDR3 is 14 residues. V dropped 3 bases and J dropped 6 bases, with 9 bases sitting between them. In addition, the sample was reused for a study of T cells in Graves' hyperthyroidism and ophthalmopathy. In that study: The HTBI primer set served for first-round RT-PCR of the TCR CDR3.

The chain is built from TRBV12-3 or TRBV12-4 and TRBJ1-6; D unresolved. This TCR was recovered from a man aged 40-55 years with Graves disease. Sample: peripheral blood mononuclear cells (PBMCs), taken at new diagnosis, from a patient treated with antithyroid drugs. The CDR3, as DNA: TGTGCCAGCAGTTTGGAAGCACCTAATTCACCCCTCCACTTT. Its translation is CASSLEAPNSPLHF.